Listed below are T cell receptor beta chains from one sample, sequenced in a study of beta chain features in type 1 diabetes. Repertoires were generated with immunoSEQ multiplex PCR, while TCRdb's copy carries only in-frame clones and drops some. The sample records fewer than 250,000 clones, over 8.5% being singletons. Sample: naive CD4+ T cells from blood. The receptors here all came from a woman aged 18 to 35 in good health. Each CDR3 is given with its conserved first and last residue. Each record gives: CDR3 protein, V gene.

CASSPGQGDQPQHF | TRBV5-1
CASSILGTGNNEQFF | TRBV19
CASSLLAGRGEQYF | TRBV7-2
CASSEAGGSYNEQFF | TRBV6-1
CASSRPSGGQETQYF | TRBV4-1
CASSSGQGLEQYF | TRBV7-7
CASSHRGSGSSYEQYF | TRBV7-2
CASSGTDPGNTIYF | TRBV25-1
CASRKGEVSTDTQYF | TRBV2
CASSPGQELNQPQHF | TRBV4-1
CASSQEPSGAPYF | TRBV4-1
CASNTGGAGGSTEAFF | TRBV2
CASSDAGTEAFF | TRBV6-1
CATLTGVTYYGYTF | TRBV6-1
CASSSHQTQYF | TRBV5-1
CASSLGRAGGPIGKNIQYF | TRBV27